Reported below is one T cell receptor (beta chain). Participants came from around 25 US areas, aged about 18 to 89 years. Clinical history reported by participants formed the basis on which cohorts were assigned. Original analysis: Estimation of nucleated cell counts was performed using reference gene primer amplification. Method: immunoSEQ multiplex PCR; TCRdb's copy keeps in-frame clones and lacks some. The V and J calls and clone size were taken over from that table, and D and trimming were inferred from the DNA. This table has under 300,000 clones, roughly nine tenths appearing once. Germline values: CDR1 LNHDA, CDR2 SQIVND (reference sequence). Trimming took 11 bases from V and 4 from J, leaving 19 bases between them. This CDR3 is built from 14 residues. These data come from a study of blood T cell repertoires in COVID-19. Study-wide background: T cells, B-cell-depleted T cells, or PBMCs provided the cDNA or gDNA that served as material.

Sequences were obtained from PBMCs or T cells enriched from blood (not recorded which). This chain links TRBV19 with TRBJ2-3; D possibly corresponds to TRBD1 (5 bases). The receptor was derived from a woman under 40 with acute COVID-19. The DNA for the CDR3 is TGTGCCTTATCCTCCACGGACATCTCAGATACGCAGTATTTT. It translates to CALSSTDISDTQYF.